The clone carrying this TCR beta chain was seen repeatedly, ten times or more. Antigen specificity is unknown. Template material for amplifying TCR beta CDR3 regions consisted of RNA transcripts. An initial round of RT-PCR targeting the TCR CDR3 relied on the HTBI primer set. Via MiXCR, TCRdb re-called the multiplex PCR reads, giving one row per CDR3 protein. The sample lists around 520,000 distinct CDR3 sequences, around 22% occurring once. The germline gives CDR1 MDHEN, CDR2 SYDVKM. The CDR3 is 15 residues long. Trimming left V 5 bases short and J 1 base short, with 11 bases between. These data are taken from a study of T cells in Graves' hyperthyroidism and ophthalmopathy. Study results and limitations: In the blood, most expanded thyroid clonotypes above 0.001 appeared as well.

The J gene is TRBJ2-2, the V gene TRBV28, with TRBD1 as a possible D gene (6 bases). Input material: blood. This clonotype originated in a woman younger than 45 with Graves' ophthalmopathy. The CDR3 spells CASSTWTVNTGELFF. As DNA, the CDR3 is TGTGCCAGCAGTACCTGGACAGTGAACACCGGGGAGCTGTTTTTT.